This T cell receptor beta chain was captured in a study of cytomegalovirus exposure and HLA in healthy donors (dated by TCRdb to 2015 to 2018). Some background on the complete study: In an earlier analysis of under 750 of the donors, 276 Gb of sequence data and 100 million or so unique TCR beta sequences from 150 million to 200 million T cells were reported. Typing coverage varied by locus: about 620-630 donors for A, B, C, DRB1 and DQB1; about 520 for DQA1; approximately 570 for DPA1; approximately 450 for DPB1. The study combined high-throughput TCR immunosequencing, statistical association of individual TCRs with disease status, and machine learning to predict cytomegalovirus infection status. A separate validation cohort of more than 100 different subjects was used in addition to the approximately 670-subject first cohort. Because of strong linkage in the cohort, roughly 5 DR-DQ haplotypes were treated as single units for association and clustering. The study aimed to test whether cataloging public T cell receptors could reveal signatures of past pathogen exposure. Among the roughly 400 genotyped donors, around 79% belonged to the genetic ancestry cluster associated with self-reported Caucasian donors. An early release covering just under 650 HLA-typed donors comprised 300 to 350 gigabases of sequencing data and roughly 85 million unique TCR sequences. On average, roughly 250,000 unique TCR beta nucleotide sequences were sequenced per donor among 300 to 500 genotyped donors of the cohort, with roughly 19% of those sequences being non-productive. HLA typing included class I and class II loci at four-digit resolution. In the later analysis, no new phenotypic data were used to find candidate immune exposures; instead, reliance was placed on TCR beta sequences and their occurrence across donors. Alongside the repertoire data, information on donor age, sex, ethnicity and CMV serostatus was compiled. All discovery cohort repertoires had been generated on a single sequencing platform. The study profiled the T cell repertoires of around 700 subjects by immunosequencing and related them to cytomegalovirus serostatus. A later genetic analysis took genome-wide SNP genotypes for about 65% of the 666 donors and used that subset as a discovery cohort. To study patterns of TCR occurrence, a later analysis re-analyzed previously published TCR beta repertoires from under 750 donors and added high-resolution HLA genotyping. An earlier analysis of around 580 of the donors used high-throughput TCR beta sequencing to judge whether each TCR beta V gene segment behaved as functional or pseudogenic. Study-level results and caveats: A later analysis found that TCR association rates varied across HLA loci, with DRB1 alleles showing the most associated TCRs and HLA-C alleles the fewest. Several of the top co-occurrence clusters appeared to be linked to parvovirus B19, influenza, CMV and Epstein-Barr virus, according to a later analysis. Most TCR sequences were observed very rarely across donors, whereas some public TCRs were present in many individuals. The presence/absence analyses assumed that sequencing depth was roughly uniform across donors, and that assumption may not be true. The earlier analysis of approximately 540 of the donors excluded 15 to 20 rarely observed V segments, including chromosome 9 orphons, because counts were too low. For the cohort, immune exposure information was limited to CMV serostatus. A later analysis associated some 17,000 TCR beta sequences with specific HLA alleles at a false discovery rate of 0.05. In a later analysis, HLA-associated TCR beta chains were found to be more clonally expanded and to have lower generation probabilities than equally common non-associated chains. When HLA alleles, especially DR and DQ, strongly co-occurred, TCR associations were difficult to assign to individual alleles. Because HLA typing was unavailable for some donors at each locus, only the typed subset was used in association tests. A few of the identified cytomegalovirus-associated TCR beta chains were confirmed in vitro to be specific for cytomegalovirus antigens. The cohort was sequenced for TCR beta chains only, and without alpha or paired-chain data the features that could be detected were limited. In the study, approximately 160 TCR beta chains were listed as associated with cytomegalovirus. A cluster of highly shared sequence variants was judged likely to represent a technical artifact of the sequencing pipeline. Some IMGT-functional V segments, including TRBV6-2 and TRBV6-3, could not be told apart with the 87-base-pair reads, so those segments were excluded. According to a later analysis, most CMV-associated TCR beta chains appeared to be HLA-restricted, and the HLA associations seemed to be driven largely by CMV exposure. The authors suggested that the approach could potentially be extended to other disease states and immunological phenotypes. Compared with the roughly 700-donor mean, donors in an Asian-associated ancestry cluster had fewer N-insertions in productive TCRs, according to a later genetic analysis. Correlated functional status among segregating V segments might be attributable to linkage disequilibrium, but an unknown experimental factor could not be ruled out. Broadly in line with IMGT annotations, most TCR beta V segments showed up in productive rearrangements about 90% or about 30% of the time in an earlier analysis of 587 of the donors. Cytomegalovirus status was reported to be diagnosed by the classifier with high specificity and sensitivity in both the original and validation cohorts. A later genetic analysis associated a missense DCLRE1C variant with V-gene and J-gene trimming of TCR beta chains, and an independent cohort replicated the association. A further reported finding was that TCR beta sequences accurately predicted the HLA-A and HLA-B alleles for most subjects in the first cohort.

This clone appeared a few times. Its specific antigen is unknown. No much larger clonotype is one base removed from it; base qualities were not supplied. In total, roughly 670 healthy bone marrow donors made up the cohort. Cohort members were all nominally healthy when sampled, although unrecorded immune exposures were likely present. Of the 666 cohort members, around 300 had a positive CMV serostatus and 352 had a negative one, while no CMV serostatus was recorded for the donor. A peripheral blood sample was provided by each donor, and peripheral blood mononuclear cells were used for TCR beta sequencing. Genomic DNA was extracted from the blood cell samples with the Qiagen DNeasy Blood Extraction Kit. Library creation used the immunoSEQ multiplex PCR assay. For the multiplex PCR, a mixture combining 60 forward primers for TCR Vbeta segments and 13 reverse primers for TCR Jbeta segments was used. The CDR3 region of rearranged TCR beta genes was amplified from genomic DNA by a multiplex PCR assay. On the Illumina HiSeq System, the amplified TCR beta libraries were sequenced as 87-base-pair reads. As for the original processing: A later analysis tallied 70 million to 100 million unique TCR beta chains across the 666 repertoires, and some 10 million of those chains were shared by two or more donors. A nearest-neighbor algorithm error-corrected the raw reads and collapsed the reads into unique sequences, merging closely related sequences to remove PCR and sequencing errors. V, D and J gene segments were assigned by aligning CDR3 sequences to IMGT reference sequences. For a sequence to be retained, a match of at least six nucleotides to both a V gene segment and a J gene segment was required. A rearrangement counted as productive if the CDR3 had no stop codons and remained in frame with V and J, and every other rearrangement counted as non-productive. CDR3 was defined by IMGT convention, running from the second conserved V-encoded cysteine to the conserved J-encoded phenylalanine. The earlier analysis of some 580 of the donors excluded any sequence lacking an unambiguous match to a single V gene segment. In an earlier analysis of 450 to 750 of the donors, a V segment was called functional when productive rearrangements were above 56.7%, and segregating when the standard deviation between donors exceeded 5%. A statistical classification framework was built to diagnose cytomegalovirus status from the catalog of TCR beta chain sequences. In a later analysis, TCR nucleotide sequences were compared against IMGT/GENE-DB human TR gene sequences so that V and J genes could be assigned. Using the TCRdist pipeline, a later analysis assigned CDR3 sequences along with most-parsimonious VDJ recombination scenarios. In a later analysis, every TCR beta chain was defined by the combination of its CDR3 amino acid sequence and its V-gene family, and reads without a unique V-gene family were dropped. In a later analysis, around 650 highly shared, low-generation-probability nucleotide sequences were removed to address suspected cross-contamination and a sequencing artifact. A later analysis calculated a clonal expansion index for each public chain from normalized within-repertoire ranks of inferred template counts. In a later analysis, generation probabilities were computed with a VDJ recombination model fitted to out-of-frame rearrangements, and the resulting probabilities were checked against IGoR. In a later analysis, TCR-TCR, TCR-HLA and TCR-CMV co-occurrence was scored with hypergeometric tests, and a repertoire-size bias correction was applied to TCR pairs. In a later analysis, false discovery rates were estimated by permuting HLA or CMV assignments 20 times. In a later analysis, co-occurring TCRs were grouped using DBSCAN, with TCRdist sequence similarity added in when clustering inside HLA-allele-positive subsets. For co-occurrence clustering, repertoires with fewer than 30,000 or more than 120,000 public chains were excluded, along with a handful of repertoires with anomalous nucleotide sharing. The source is immuneACCESS, and TCRdb retained only in-frame sequences with V and J called. Part of the clones is not carried over; for the studies checked, unresolved V genes explain less than half of this, and the remainder is unexplained. Clone size and the V and J calls come from that table; the DNA yielded D and trimming. The sample profile shows approximately 160,000 clones; around 85% of them were found once. The ten largest make up about 1.9% of the sample.

V drops 0 bases and J drops 3 bases, leaving 7 bases in between. The CDR3 has 14 amino acids, counting the end cysteine and phenylalanine. Solely the CDR3 DNA is kept, with 42 bases framed from the first base. Sequences SGHRS (CDR1) and YFSETQ (CDR2) are obtained from the germline V gene. The receptor comes from a human donor in good health. Sequencing was performed on PBMCs. The V gene is TRBV5-1 and the J gene is TRBJ1-3; confidence is insufficient to name the D gene. Here the CDR3 is given as CASSLDTRGNTIYF. Here is the DNA: TGCGCCAGCAGCTTGGACACCCGTGGAAACACCATATATTTT.